This is a list of T cell receptor beta chains from one sample in a study of shared clonotypes between healthy human individuals. Assay: immunoSEQ multiplex PCR; the TCRdb copy retains only in-frame clones and omits some. The data show nearly 1 million clones, around 80% seen once. Input material: memory CD4+ T cells sorted from blood. The receptor set was obtained from a man between 18 and 29 years old in good health. Both conserved end residues are part of each CDR3. D genes are given only for firm matches. Clone size is stated in some rows and not others, as once, few, many or a class when expanded.

D gene | clone size | J gene | V gene | CDR3 DNA | CDR3 protein
TRBD2 | - | TRBJ2-1 | TRBV10-3 | TGTGCCATCAGTGCGAGCGGGACCCCGGGTGAGCAGTTCTTC | CAISASGTPGEQFF
- | - | TRBJ1-1 | TRBV18 | TGTGCCAGCTCACCGGGGTTCAACACTGAAGCTTTCTTT | CASSPGFNTEAFF
- | - | TRBJ2-3 | TRBV5-1 | TGCGCCAGCAGCTTGCGGGGTGTAAGCACAGATACGCAGTATTTT | CASSLRGVSTDTQYF
TRBD1 | - | TRBJ1-4 | TRBV23-1 | TGCGCCAGCAGTCACGGGACAGGGGGCGTCTTTGCTAATGAAAAACTGTTTTTT | CASSHGTGGVFANEKLFF
- | - | TRBJ2-3 | TRBV5-1 | TGCGCCAGCAGCTTGGGTGGTCTCTCCTCCACAGATACGCAGTATTTT | CASSLGGLSSTDTQYF
- | - | TRBJ2-1 | TRBV7-9 | TGTGCCAGCAGCCCGATCTGGGGGGTCGGCAATGAGCAGTTCTTC | CASSPIWGVGNEQFF
- | - | TRBJ1-6 | TRBV30 | TGTGCCTGGATGGGGGGAGCCTATAATTCACCCCTCCACTTT | CAWMGGAYNSPLHF
- | - | TRBJ2-4 | TRBV5-1 | TGCGCCAGCAGCTTGGTTGGGGGAAACATTCAGTACTTC | CASSLVGGNIQYF
TRBD1 | - | TRBJ2-5 | TRBV29-1 | TGCAGCGCCCTGGGCCGGACAGGGAATCAAGAGACCCAGTACTTC | CSALGRTGNQETQYF
TRBD2 | - | TRBJ2-5 | TRBV7-9 | TGTGCCAGCAGTACCTCCGGGAACCGAGCGGGGGAGACCCAGTACTTC | CASSTSGNRAGETQYF
- | many | TRBJ2-2 | TRBV5-4 | TGTGCCAGCAGCCTACGACCTTCCGGGGAGCTGTTTTTT | CASSLRPSGELFF
TRBD1 | once | TRBJ1-1 | TRBV30 | TGTGCCCTAGTAACAGGGGGTTTGACTGAAGCTTTCTTT | CALVTGGLTEAFF
TRBD1 | few | TRBJ1-1 | TRBV4-2 | TGTGCCAGCAGCCAAGAAGCGACAGGGGGTAAGACTGAAGCTTTCTTT | CASSQEATGGKTEAFF
TRBD1 | few | TRBJ1-4 | TRBV11-3 | TGTGCCAGCAGCTTAGGGACAGGGGAGAATGAAAAACTGTTTTTT | CASSLGTGENEKLFF
TRBD2 | - | TRBJ2-2 | TRBV10-3 | TGTGCCATCAGTGAGCCGGGACTAGCGGGAGGTAACACCGGGGAGCTGTTTTTT | CAISEPGLAGGNTGELFF
- | - | TRBJ1-2 | TRBV30 | TGTGCCTGGAATCTCGGGGGGGTGGACTATGGCTACACCTTC | CAWNLGGVDYGYTF
- | - | TRBJ2-5 | TRBV19 | TGTGCCAGTAGTATCAATACCCCGGGACGAGCCCAAGAGACCCAGTACTTC | CASSINTPGRAQETQYF
- | once | TRBJ2-2 | TRBV2 | TGTGCCAGCAGTTATAACCTTGTCGCGAACACCGGGGAGCTGTTTTTT | CASSYNLVANTGELFF
- | few | TRBJ2-2 | TRBV6-6 | TGTGCCAGCAGCGGACAGAACACCGGGGAGCTGTTTTTT | CASSGQNTGELFF
TRBD2 | - | TRBJ2-1 | TRBV29-1 | TGCAGCGCTGGGGGTAGCGGGAGTATGGGTGAGCAGTTCTTC | CSAGGSGSMGEQFF